One sample yielded the 9 T cell receptor beta chains listed below, sequenced in a study of OX40 agonist ivuxolimab in advanced cancers. Measured with immunoSEQ multiplex PCR; TCRdb has only the in-frame clones, and not every one. The top ten hold more than 20% of the sample, which has tens of thousands of clones, more than 70% seen once. This specimen was CD4+ or CD8+ T cells sorted from blood, taken in a trial of the OX40 agonist ivuxolimab. These receptors all stem from an adult with an advanced solid tumor such as melanoma, head and neck, liver or kidney cancer.

The rearrangement links TRBV9 to TRBJ2-1, with 8 bases aligning to TRBD2. The V gene's germline CDR1 is SGDLS and CDR2 YYNGEE. The J segment lost 7 bases and the V segment lost 0 bases, leaving 9 bases of the junction unmatched. CDR3 size: 16 residues. The CDR3 DNA sequence: TGTGCCAGCAGCGTAGCGGGTAGCGGGATGGGGAATGAGCAGTTCTTC. Translation: CASSVAGSGMGNEQFF. The complete variable domain, with remaining parts taken from reference TRBV9 and TRBJ2-1, reads DSGVTQTPKHLITATGQRVTLRCSPRSGDLSVYWYQQSLDQGLQFLIQYYNGEERAKGNILERFSAQQFPDLHSELNLSSLELGDSALYFCASSVAGSGMGNEQFFGPGTRLTVL.

This chain uses TRBV20-1 with TRBJ1-2; D ambiguous. Germline CDR1 DFQATT, CDR2 SNEGSKA (reference sequence). Trimming removed 0 bases at V and 7 bases at J, with 6 bases between. The CDR3 is made up of 11 amino acids. This chain's CDR3 is CSARDLGGYTF. The DNA of the CDR3 is TGCAGTGCTAGAGATTTGGGTGGCTACACCTTC.

The rearrangement joins TRBV7-6 to TRBJ2-7; no reliable D call. This CDR3 has 15 residues. The V gene lost 1 base and the J gene lost 0 bases, with 10 bases spanning the gap. The germline V gene has CDR1 SGHVS and CDR2 FNYEAQ. This chain's CDR3 is CASSLEPRSSYEQYF. The CDR3 nucleotides read TGTGCCAGCAGCTTAGAACCAAGGAGCTCCTACGAGCAGTACTTC.

The gene calls are TRBV6-1 and TRBJ1-5; 10 bases match TRBD1. The germline CDR1 and CDR2 sequences are MNHNS and SASEGT. This CDR3 has 17 residues. J lost 4 bases, V lost 2 bases, and 8 bases had no gene match. The CDR3, as DNA: TGTGCCAGCAGTGAATCCCGGGACAGGGGATTTAATCAGCCCCAGCATTTT. This translates into CASSESRDRGFNQPQHF.

The gene calls are TRBV27 and TRBJ2-1; 12 nucleotides align to TRBD2. The CDR3 covers 16 residues. Losses at the gene ends were 3 bases for V and 9 bases for J; bases not matched to a gene: 9. CDR1 and CDR2 (germline): MNHEY, SMNVEV (reference sequence). The CDR3 DNA reads TGTGCCAGCAGTTTCGGACTAGCGGGGAAGGCGGGTGAGCAGTTCTTC. Translated, it gives CASSFGLAGKAGEQFF.

This sequence joins TRBV6-5 and TRBJ1-1, with 7 bases identical to TRBD1. Germline-derived CDR1 and CDR2 are MNHEY and SVGAGI. The CDR3 has 13 amino acids. V shed 5 bases, J shed 2 bases, and the junction held 2 bases outside the gene matches. This CDR3 is CASSGTANTEAFF. The CDR3 DNA sequence: TGTGCCAGCAGTGGGACAGCAAACACTGAAGCTTTCTTT.

This chain joins TRBV5-6 and TRBJ1-2; D unclear. There are 15 residues in the CDR3. Germline CDR1 SGHDT, CDR2 YYEEEE. Trimming removed 1 base from V and 5 bases from J, with 15 bases in between. The CDR3 sequence: CASSLWTANSYGYTF. CDR3 coding DNA: TGTGCCAGCAGCTTGTGGACGGCAAACTCATATGGCTACACCTTC.

This chain joins TRBV19 and TRBJ2-6, with D possibly being TRBD1 (5 bases). The V gene lost 8 bases and the J gene lost 4 bases, with 9 bases spanning the gap. Per germline, CDR1 LNHDA and CDR2 SQIVND (reference sequence). The CDR3 covers 13 residues. CDR3 residues: CASQGAGANVLTF. As DNA, the CDR3 is TGTGCCAGTCAGGGTGCCGGGGCCAACGTCCTGACTTTC.

The rearrangement links TRBV7-9 to TRBJ2-1; TRBD1 aligns across 10 bases. Germline CDR1 SEHNR, CDR2 FQNEAQ (reference sequence). Trimming took 2 bases from V and 3 from J; bases not matched to a gene: 7. The CDR3 is made up of 17 amino acids. CDR3 sequence reads: CASSLFVGTGDYNEQFF. In DNA form, the CDR3 reads TGTGCCAGCAGCTTATTTGTTGGGACAGGGGACTACAATGAGCAGTTCTTC.